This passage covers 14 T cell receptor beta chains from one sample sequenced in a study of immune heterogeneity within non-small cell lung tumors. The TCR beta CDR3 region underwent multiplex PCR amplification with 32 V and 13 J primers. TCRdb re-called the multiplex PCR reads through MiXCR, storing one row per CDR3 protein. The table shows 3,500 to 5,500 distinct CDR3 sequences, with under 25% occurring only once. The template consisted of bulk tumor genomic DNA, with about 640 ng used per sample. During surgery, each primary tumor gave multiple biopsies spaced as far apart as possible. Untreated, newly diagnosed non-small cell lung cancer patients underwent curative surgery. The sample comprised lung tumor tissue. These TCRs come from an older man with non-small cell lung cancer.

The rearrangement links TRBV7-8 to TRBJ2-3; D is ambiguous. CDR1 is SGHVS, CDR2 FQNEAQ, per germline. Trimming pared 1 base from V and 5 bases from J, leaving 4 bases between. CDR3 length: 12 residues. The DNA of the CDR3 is TGTGCCAGCAGCTTAGTAGGAGATACGCAGTATTTT. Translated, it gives CASSLVGDTQYF.

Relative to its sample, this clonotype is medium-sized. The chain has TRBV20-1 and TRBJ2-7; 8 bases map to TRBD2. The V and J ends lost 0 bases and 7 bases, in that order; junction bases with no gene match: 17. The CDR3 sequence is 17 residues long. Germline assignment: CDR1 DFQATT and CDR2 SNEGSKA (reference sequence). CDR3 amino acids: CSARDLGGRGGAMEQYF. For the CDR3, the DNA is TGCAGTGCTAGAGATCTAGGCGGACGGGGGGGGGCGATGGAGCAGTACTTC.

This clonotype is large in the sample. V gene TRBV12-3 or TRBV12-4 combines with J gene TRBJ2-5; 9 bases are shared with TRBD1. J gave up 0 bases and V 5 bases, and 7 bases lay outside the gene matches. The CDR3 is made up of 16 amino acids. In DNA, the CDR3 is TGTGCCAGCAGTCAGGACAGGGGCTGGTACCAAGAGACCCAGTACTTC. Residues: CASSQDRGWYQETQYF.

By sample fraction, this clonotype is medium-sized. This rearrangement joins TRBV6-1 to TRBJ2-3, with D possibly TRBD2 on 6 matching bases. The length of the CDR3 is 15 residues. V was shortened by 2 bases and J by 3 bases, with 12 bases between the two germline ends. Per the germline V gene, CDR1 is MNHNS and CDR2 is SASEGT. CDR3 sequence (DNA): TGTGCCAGCAGTGAACTGGTGGGGAGGACAGATACGCAGTATTTT. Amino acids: CASSELVGRTDTQYF.

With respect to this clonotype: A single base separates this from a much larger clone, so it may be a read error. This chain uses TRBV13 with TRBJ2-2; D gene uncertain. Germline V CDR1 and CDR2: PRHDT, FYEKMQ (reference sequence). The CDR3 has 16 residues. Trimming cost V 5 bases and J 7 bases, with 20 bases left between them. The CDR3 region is CASSQHWAELSGELFF. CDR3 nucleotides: TGTGCCAGCAGCCAGCACTGGGCGGAACTGAGCGGGGAGCTGTTTTTT.

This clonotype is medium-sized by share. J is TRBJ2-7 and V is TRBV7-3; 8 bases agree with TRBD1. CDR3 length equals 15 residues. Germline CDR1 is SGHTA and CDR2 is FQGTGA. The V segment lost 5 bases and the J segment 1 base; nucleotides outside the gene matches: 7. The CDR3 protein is CASSPPRDRSYEQYF. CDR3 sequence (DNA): TGTGCCAGCAGCCCACCTCGGGACAGGTCCTACGAGCAGTACTTC.

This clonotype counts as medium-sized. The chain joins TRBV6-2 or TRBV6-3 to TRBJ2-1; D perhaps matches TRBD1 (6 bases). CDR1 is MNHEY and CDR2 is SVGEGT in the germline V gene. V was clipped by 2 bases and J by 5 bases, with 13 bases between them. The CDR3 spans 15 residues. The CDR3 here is CASSYGWGPHNEQFF. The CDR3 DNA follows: TGTGCCAGCAGTTACGGGTGGGGGCCACACAATGAGCAGTTCTTC.

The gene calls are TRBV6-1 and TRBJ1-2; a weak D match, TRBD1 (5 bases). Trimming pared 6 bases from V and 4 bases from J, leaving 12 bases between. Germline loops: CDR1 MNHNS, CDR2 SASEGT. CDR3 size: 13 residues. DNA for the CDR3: TGTGCCAGCAGCGCTACAGGCAGCTATGGCTACACCTTC. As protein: CASSATGSYGYTF.

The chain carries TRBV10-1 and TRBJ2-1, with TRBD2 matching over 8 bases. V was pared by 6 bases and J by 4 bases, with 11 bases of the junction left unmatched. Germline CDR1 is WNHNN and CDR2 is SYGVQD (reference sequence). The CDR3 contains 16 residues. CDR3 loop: CASRPPGSGGYNEQFF. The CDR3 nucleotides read TGCGCCAGCAGACCCCCGGGGAGCGGGGGATACAATGAGCAGTTCTTC.

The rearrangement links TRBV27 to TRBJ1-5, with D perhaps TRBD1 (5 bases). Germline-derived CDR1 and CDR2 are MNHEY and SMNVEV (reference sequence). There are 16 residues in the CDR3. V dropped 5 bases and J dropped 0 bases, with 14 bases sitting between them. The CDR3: CASSRGESLSNQPQHF. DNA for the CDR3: TGTGCCAGCAGTCGGGGGGAAAGCCTTAGCAATCAGCCCCAGCATTTT.

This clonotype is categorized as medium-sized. The CDR3 here is CSAGQGATGNTIYF. The CDR3 DNA reads as TGCAGTGCTGGACAGGGGGCGACTGGAAACACCATATATTTT. The V call is TRBV20-1, the J call TRBJ1-3; TRBD1 matches at 11 bases. The V segment lost 5 bases and the J segment 2 bases; nucleotides outside the gene matches: 2. Looked up from germline, CDR1 is DFQATT and CDR2 is SNEGSKA (reference sequence). The CDR3 totals 14 residues.

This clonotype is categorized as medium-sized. CDR3 residues: CASSPPGRATYEQYF. DNA of the CDR3: TGTGCCAGCTCACCCCCGGGACGGGCTACCTACGAGCAGTACTTC. The chain has TRBV18 and TRBJ2-7; D might be TRBD1 or TRBD2, each matching 5 bases. The CDR3 has 15 residues. CDR1 and CDR2 (germline): KGHSH, LQKENI. V lost 3 bases, J lost 2 bases, and 14 bases lay in between.

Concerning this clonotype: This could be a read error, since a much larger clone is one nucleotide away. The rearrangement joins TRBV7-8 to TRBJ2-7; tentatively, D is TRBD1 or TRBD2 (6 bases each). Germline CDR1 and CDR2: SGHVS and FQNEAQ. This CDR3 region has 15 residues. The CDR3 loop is CASSAGGGLANERYF. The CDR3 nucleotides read TGTGCCAGCAGCGCAGGAGGGGGGCTAGCGAACGAGCGGTACTTC.

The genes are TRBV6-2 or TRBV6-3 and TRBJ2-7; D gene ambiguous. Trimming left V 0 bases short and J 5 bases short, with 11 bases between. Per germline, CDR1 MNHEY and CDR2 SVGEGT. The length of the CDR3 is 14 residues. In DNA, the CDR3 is TGTGCCAGCAGTTACTCCCCCGGACGGGACGAGCAGTACTTC. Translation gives CASSYSPGRDEQYF.